Listed below are T cell receptor beta chains from one sample, sequenced in a study of technical replicates of blood from a handful of donors. Measured with immunoSEQ multiplex PCR; TCRdb has only the in-frame clones, and not every one. The sample consists of about 83,000 clones, around 94% of them appearing once. Sequencing input: T cells isolated from PBMCs. The origin of the receptors is a human donor in good health. The conserved cysteine and the conserved F or W are not part of the CDR3 here.

12 | TRBV30 | AWSVLGGRVGYT
9 | TRBV30 | AWTIADTQY
14 | TRBV7-2 | ASSWAGGVDYNEQF
13 | TRBV6-6 | ASTYGGFQADTQY
13 | TRBV7-2 | ASSFMGARFNEQF
11 | TRBV19 | ASKKLAGETQY
13 | TRBV5-4 | ASSLGGSGPDTQY
13 | TRBV30 | AWSTLAGIGDIQY
14 | TRBV5-1 | ASSLAGTRSGNTIY
13 | TRBV6-4 | ASSRQGGNTGELF
12 | TRBV28 | ASSKRTGSYGYT
13 | TRBV12-5 | ASGSSGQGPYGYT
12 | TRBV5-6 | ASSLRLAAYEQY
13 | TRBV23-1 | ASRLEDSRITEAF
12 | TRBV7-9 | ASSLAGGSTEAF
12 | TRBV27 | ASSFSGIPYEQY
14 | TRBV19 | ASSIVAGGSYTEAF
11 | TRBV10-3 | AISGAGGTEAF
12 | TRBV5-1 | ASRITVLNTEAF
11 | TRBV19 | ASSDRGRTEAF
12 | TRBV29-1 | SVEGRGKDTEAF
12 | TRBV19 | ASSPGQGGSPLH
13 | TRBV27 | ASRDTSGRTYEQY
11 | TRBV5-1 | ASSGTGLQKQY
12 | TRBV18 | ASSGGQGNTEAF
11 | TRBV25-1 | ASSEKLQGEQY
15 | TRBV7-9 | ASSSRGGGGAADTQY
14 | TRBV5-1 | ASSLRTGAPSYEQY
15 | TRBV12-5 | ASGLRVSGGPTYEQY
13 | TRBV7-8 | ASSLSRGQGNTIY
9 | TRBV29-1 | SVGLDNEQF
14 | TRBV18 | ASSPTFGVPSYEQY
14 | TRBV9 | ASSVQAGRTNEKLF
12 | TRBV29-1 | SVEVSGGSQPQH
11 | TRBV7-9 | ASSPGQNYGYT
9 | TRBV30 | AGQGSYGYT